The clone carrying this T cell receptor (beta chain) was detected only a few times. As yet, its antigen is unknown. The library tagged each cDNA molecule with unique molecular identifiers. TCRdb reprocessed the RACE reads via MiXCR and lists one record per CDR3 protein. The table shows tens of thousands of distinct CDR3 sequences, with 10% occurring only once. Specified time point: pre-sensitization, week 0. Stated treatment: therapeutic diphenylcyclopropenone sensitization with weekly scalp DPC. The total RNA was obtained from whole blood that was not fractionated. Trimming took off 10 bases at V and 7 bases at J, with 17 bases between the two ends. From germline, CDR1 is MDHEN and CDR2 SYDVKM. This CDR3 has 13 amino acids. The data derive from a study of human T cells and chemical hapten exposure. The overall study: DPC at 2% was the sensitizing agent, placed on around 2 cm by around 2 cm of upper inner arm skin. Read at 6 days, the patch tests placed 0.01% DPC on the upper back.

Whole-study findings and limits: Counts of expanded TCRs at PT1 were positively correlated with patch test score.

This receptor was obtained from a man between 50 and 59 years old with alopecia areata. Some clones in this sample may be carry-over from other donors' samples. Here the sequenced sample was whole blood, taken in connection with sensitization to the hapten diphenylcyclopropenone (DPC). V and J are TRBV28 and TRBJ1-5, with D tentatively TRBD1 (5 bases). The chain's CDR3 is CANRPGGQQPQHF. CDR3 coding DNA: TGTGCCAACAGACCAGGTGGACAACAGCCCCAGCATTTT. The variable domain in full, with the rest retrieved from reference TRBV28 and TRBJ1-5, is DVKVTQSSRYLVKRTGEKVFLECVQDMDHENMFWYRQDPGLGLRLIYFSYDVKMKEKGDIPEGYSVSREKKERFSLILESASTNQTSMYLCANRPGGQQPQHFGDGTRLSIL.